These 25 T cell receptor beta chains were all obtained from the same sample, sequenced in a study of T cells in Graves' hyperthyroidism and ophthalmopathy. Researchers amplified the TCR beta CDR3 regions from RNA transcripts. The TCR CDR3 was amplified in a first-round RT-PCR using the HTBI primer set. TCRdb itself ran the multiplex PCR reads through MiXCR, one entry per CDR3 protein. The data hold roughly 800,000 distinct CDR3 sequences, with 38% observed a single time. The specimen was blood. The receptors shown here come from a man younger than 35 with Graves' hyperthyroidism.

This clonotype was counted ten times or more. The CDR3 DNA is TGTGCCAGCAGTTTCGTGGAAGAGACCCAGTACTTC. Its translation: CASSFVEETQYF. V and J are TRBV7-2 and TRBJ2-5; D not certain. Deletions cut 6 bases from V and 3 bases from J, with 8 bases between. Germline V gene data show CDR1 as SGHTA and CDR2 as FQGNSA. The CDR3 is 12 residues long.

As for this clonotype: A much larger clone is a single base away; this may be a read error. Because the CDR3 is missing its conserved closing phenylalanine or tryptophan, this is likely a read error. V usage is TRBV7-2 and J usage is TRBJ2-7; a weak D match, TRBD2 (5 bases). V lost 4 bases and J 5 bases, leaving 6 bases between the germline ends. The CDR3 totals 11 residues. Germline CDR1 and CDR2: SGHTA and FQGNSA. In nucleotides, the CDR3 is TGTGCCAGCAGCTCAGCGGACGAGCAGTACCTC. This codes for CASSSADEQYL.

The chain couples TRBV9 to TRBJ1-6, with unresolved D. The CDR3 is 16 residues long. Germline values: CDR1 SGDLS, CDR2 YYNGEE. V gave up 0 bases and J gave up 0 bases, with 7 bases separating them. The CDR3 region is CASSVGRSSYNSPLHF. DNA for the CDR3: TGTGCCAGCAGCGTAGGCAGGAGCTCCTATAATTCACCCCTCCACTTT.

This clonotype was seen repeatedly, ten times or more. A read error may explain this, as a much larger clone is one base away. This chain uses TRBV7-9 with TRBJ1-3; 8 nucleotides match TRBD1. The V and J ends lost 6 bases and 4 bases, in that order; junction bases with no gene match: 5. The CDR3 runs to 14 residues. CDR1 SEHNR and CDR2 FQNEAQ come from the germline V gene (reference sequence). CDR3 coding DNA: TGTGCCAGCAGACCGGACAGGGCAGGAAACACCATATATTTT. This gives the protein CASRPDRAGNTIYF.

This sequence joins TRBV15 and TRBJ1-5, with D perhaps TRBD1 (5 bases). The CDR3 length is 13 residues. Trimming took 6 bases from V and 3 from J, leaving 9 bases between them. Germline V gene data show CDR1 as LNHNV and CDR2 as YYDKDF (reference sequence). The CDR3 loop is CATRGGYNQPQHF. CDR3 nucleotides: TGTGCCACCAGGGGGGGGTACAATCAGCCCCAGCATTTT.

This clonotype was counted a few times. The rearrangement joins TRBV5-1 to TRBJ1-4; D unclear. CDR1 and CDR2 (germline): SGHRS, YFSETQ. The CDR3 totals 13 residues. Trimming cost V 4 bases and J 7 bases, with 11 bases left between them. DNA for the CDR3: TGCGCCAGCAGCCCCCCCCACCGTGAAAAACTGTTTTTT. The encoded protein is CASSPPHREKLFF.

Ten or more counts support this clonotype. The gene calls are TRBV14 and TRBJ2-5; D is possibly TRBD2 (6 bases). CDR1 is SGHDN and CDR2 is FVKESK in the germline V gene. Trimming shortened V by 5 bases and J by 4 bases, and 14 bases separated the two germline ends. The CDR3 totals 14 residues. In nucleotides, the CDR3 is TGTGCCAGCAGCACCCGACTAGAAGGAGAGACCCAGTACTTC. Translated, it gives CASSTRLEGETQYF. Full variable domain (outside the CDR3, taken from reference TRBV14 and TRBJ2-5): EAGVTQFPSHSVIEKGQTVTLRCDPISGHDNLYWYRRVMGKEIKFLLHFVKESKQDESGMPNNRFLAERTGGTYSTLKVQPAELEDSGVYFCASSTRLEGETQYFGPGTRLLVL.

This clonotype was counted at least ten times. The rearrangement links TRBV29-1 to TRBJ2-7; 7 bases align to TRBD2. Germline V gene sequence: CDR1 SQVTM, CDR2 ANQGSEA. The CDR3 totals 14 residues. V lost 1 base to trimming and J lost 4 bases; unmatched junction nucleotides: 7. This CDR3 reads CSVEGGGLGYEQYF. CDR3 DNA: TGCAGCGTTGAAGGGGGAGGGCTTGGGTACGAGCAGTACTTC.

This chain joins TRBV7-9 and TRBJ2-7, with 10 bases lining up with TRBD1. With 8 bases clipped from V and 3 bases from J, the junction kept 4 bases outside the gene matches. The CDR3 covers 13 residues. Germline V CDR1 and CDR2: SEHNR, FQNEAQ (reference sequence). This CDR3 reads CASGGQGDYEQYF. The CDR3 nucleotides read TGTGCCAGCGGAGGACAGGGGGACTACGAGCAGTACTTC.

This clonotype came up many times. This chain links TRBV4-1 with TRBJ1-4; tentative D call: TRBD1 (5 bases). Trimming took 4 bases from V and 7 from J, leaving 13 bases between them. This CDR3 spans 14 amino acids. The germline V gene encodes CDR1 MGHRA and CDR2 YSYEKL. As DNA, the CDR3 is TGCGCCAGCAGCCCAGGGTGGGAAGGTGAAAAACTGTTTTTT. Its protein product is CASSPGWEGEKLFF.

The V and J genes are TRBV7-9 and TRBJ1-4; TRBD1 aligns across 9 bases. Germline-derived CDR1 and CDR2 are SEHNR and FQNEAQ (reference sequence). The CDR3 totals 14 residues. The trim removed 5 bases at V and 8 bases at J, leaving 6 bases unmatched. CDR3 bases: TGTGCCAGCAGCATGGGACAGGGAAGGGAAAAACTGTTTTTT. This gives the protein CASSMGQGREKLFF. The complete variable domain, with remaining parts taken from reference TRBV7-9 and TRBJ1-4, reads DTGVSQNPRHKITKRGQNVTFRCDPISEHNRLYWYRQTLGQGPEFLTYFQNEAQLEKSRLLSDRFSAERPKGSFSTLEIQRTEQGDSAMYLCASSMGQGREKLFFGSGTQLSVL.

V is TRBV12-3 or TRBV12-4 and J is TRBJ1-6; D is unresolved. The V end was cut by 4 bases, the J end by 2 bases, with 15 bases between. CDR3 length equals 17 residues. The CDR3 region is CASSSNQPGPYNSPLHF. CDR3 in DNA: TGTGCCAGCAGTTCCAACCAACCGGGCCCCTATAATTCACCCCTCCACTTT.

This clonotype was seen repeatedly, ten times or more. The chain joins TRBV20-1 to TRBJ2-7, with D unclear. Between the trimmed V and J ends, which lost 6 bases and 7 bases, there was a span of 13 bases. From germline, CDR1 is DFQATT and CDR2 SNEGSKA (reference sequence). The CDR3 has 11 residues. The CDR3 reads CSAAKNGEQYF. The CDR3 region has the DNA TGCAGTGCCGCTAAGAACGGAGAGCAGTACTTC.

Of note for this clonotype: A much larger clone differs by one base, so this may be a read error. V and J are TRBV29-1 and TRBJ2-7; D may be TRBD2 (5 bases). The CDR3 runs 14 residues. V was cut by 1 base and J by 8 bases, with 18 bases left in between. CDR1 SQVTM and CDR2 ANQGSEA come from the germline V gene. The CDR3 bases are TGCAGCGTTGAAGGAGGGAACAGCCAAAACAAGCAGTACTTC. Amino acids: CSVEGGNSQNKQYF.

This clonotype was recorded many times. The CDR3 reads CASSPSSIQETQYF. Here the CDR3 DNA reads TGTGCCAGCAGCCCTTCGAGTATCCAAGAGACCCAGTACTTC. The chain combines TRBV5-5 with TRBJ2-5; no reliable D call. From germline, CDR1 is SGHKS and CDR2 YYEKEE (reference sequence). The CDR3 consists of 14 residues. The germline V and J ends were trimmed by 4 bases and 1 base, with 11 bases remaining between them.

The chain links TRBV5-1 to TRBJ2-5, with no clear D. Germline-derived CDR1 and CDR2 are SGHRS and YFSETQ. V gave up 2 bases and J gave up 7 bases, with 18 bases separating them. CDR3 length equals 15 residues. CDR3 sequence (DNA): TGCGCCAGCAGCTTCCAGAGAAACGGACCTGGGACCCAGTACTTC. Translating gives CASSFQRNGPGTQYF.

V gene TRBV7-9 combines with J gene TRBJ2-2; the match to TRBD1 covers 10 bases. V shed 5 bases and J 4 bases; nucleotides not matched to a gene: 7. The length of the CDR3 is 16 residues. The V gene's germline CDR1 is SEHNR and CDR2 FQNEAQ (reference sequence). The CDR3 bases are TGTGCCAGCAGCCCGGGCGGGACAGGGGCCACCGGGGAGCTGTTTTTT. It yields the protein CASSPGGTGATGELFF.

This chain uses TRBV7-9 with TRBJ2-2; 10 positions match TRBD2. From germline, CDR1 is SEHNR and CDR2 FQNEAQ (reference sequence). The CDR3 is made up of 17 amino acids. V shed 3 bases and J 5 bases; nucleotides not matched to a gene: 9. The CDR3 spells CASSFNLAGGETGELFF. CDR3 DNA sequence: TGTGCCAGCAGCTTTAACTTAGCGGGGGGAGAGACCGGGGAGCTGTTTTTT.

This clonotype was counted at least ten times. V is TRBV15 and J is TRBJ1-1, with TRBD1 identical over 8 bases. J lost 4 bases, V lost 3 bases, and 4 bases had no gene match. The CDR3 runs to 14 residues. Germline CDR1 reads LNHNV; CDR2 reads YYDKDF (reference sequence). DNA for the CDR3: TGTGCCACCAGCAGGATCAGGGGGCCCACTGAAGCTTTCTTT. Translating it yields CATSRIRGPTEAFF.

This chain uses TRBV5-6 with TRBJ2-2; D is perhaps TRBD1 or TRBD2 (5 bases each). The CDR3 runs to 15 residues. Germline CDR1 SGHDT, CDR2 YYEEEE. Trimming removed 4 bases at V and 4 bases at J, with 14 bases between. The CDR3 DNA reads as TGTGCCAGCAGCGTTGGGGACCCCCGCACCGGGGAGCTGTTTTTT. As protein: CASSVGDPRTGELFF.

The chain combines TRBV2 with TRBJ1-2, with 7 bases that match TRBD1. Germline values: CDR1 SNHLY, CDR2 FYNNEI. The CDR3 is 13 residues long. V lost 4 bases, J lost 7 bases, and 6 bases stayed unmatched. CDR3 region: CASSGQGGGGYTF. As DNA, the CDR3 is TGTGCCAGCAGTGGACAGGGAGGCGGTGGCTACACCTTC.

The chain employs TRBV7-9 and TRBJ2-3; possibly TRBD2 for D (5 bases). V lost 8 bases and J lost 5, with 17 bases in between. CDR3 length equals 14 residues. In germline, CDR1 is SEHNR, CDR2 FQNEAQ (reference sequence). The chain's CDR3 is CASREDGTRDTQYF. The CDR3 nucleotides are TGTGCCAGCCGAGAGGACGGCACTAGAGATACGCAGTATTTT.

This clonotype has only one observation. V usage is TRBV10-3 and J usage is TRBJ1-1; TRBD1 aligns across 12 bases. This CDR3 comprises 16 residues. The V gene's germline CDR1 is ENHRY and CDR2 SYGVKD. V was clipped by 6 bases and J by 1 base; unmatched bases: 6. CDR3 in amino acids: CAIRGGTGGKNTEAFF. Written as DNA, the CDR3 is TGTGCCATCAGGGGCGGGACAGGGGGCAAGAACACTGAAGCTTTCTTT.

CDR3 in amino acids: CASSLAGERGEQYF. CDR3 bases: TGCGCCAGCAGCTTGGCAGGGGAACGGGGAGAGCAGTACTTC. The gene calls are TRBV5-1 and TRBJ2-7; D is perhaps TRBD1 (6 bases). The length of the CDR3 is 14 residues. Germline V gene sequence: CDR1 SGHRS, CDR2 YFSETQ. V dropped 0 bases and J dropped 7 bases, with 14 bases sitting between them.

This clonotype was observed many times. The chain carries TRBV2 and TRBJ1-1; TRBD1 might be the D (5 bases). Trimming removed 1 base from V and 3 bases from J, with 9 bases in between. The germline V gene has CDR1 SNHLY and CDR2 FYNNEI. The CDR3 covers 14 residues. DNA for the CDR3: TGTGCCAGCAGTGAAGGCCGGGGGGACACTGAAGCTTTCTTT. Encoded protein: CASSEGRGDTEAFF.